These 6 T cell receptor beta chains originate from one sample sequenced in a study of control samples from healthy donors and cancer patients. The repertoire was sequenced with immunoSEQ multiplex PCR; TCRdb's copy has only in-frame clones and lacks some. The data show just over 50,000 clones, approximately 91% seen once. Specimen: PBMCs. The receptor set was obtained from a man aged 50 to 59 with head and neck cancer.

The chain combines TRBV7-8 with TRBJ2-7, with TRBD1 as a possible D gene (6 bases). CDR1 SGHVS and CDR2 FQNEAQ come from the germline V gene. Trimming shortened V by 3 bases and J by 3 bases, and 9 bases separated the two germline ends. This CDR3 comprises 13 residues. The CDR3 bases are TGTGCCAGCAGCTTGGACAGCCTCTACGAGCAGTACTTC. Translation: CASSLDSLYEQYF. The complete variable domain, with remaining parts taken from reference TRBV7-8 and TRBJ2-7, reads GAGVSQSPRYKVAKRGQDVALRCDPISGHVSLFWYQQALGQGPEFLTYFQNEAQLDKSGLPSDRFFAERPEGSVSTLKIQRTQQEDSAVYLCASSLDSLYEQYFGPGTRLTVT.

The chain employs TRBV2 and TRBJ1-1, with D possibly being TRBD1 (6 bases). The CDR3 loop spans 14 amino acids. From germline, CDR1 is SNHLY and CDR2 FYNNEI. Trimming removed 8 bases from V and 4 bases from J, with 17 bases in between. DNA for the CDR3: TGTGCCAGCGTACCAGGGGCGAGAGGCACTGAAGCTTTCTTT. As protein: CASVPGARGTEAFF.

The chain links TRBV12-3 or TRBV12-4 to TRBJ2-2; TRBD2 might be the D (5 bases). Trimming took 6 bases from V and 4 from J, leaving 9 bases between them. CDR3 length: 13 amino acids. CDR3 in DNA: TGTGCCAGCAGCCTCGGAGGCACCGGGGAGCTGTTTTTT. Translation gives CASSLGGTGELFF.

The genes are TRBV18 and TRBJ1-2; D gene ambiguous. With 0 bases removed from V and 4 bases from J, the gap between germline ends came to 9 bases. The CDR3 consists of 14 residues. Per the germline V gene, CDR1 is KGHSH and CDR2 is LQKENI. For the CDR3, the DNA is TGTGCCAGCTCACCACCGGAACAGATCTATGGCTACACCTTC. Encoded protein: CASSPPEQIYGYTF.

CDR3 protein: CASSPGLVWTYNEQFF. CDR3 bases: TGTGCCAGCAGCCCAGGACTAGTTTGGACATACAATGAGCAGTTCTTC. V gene TRBV11-2 combines with J gene TRBJ2-1; 7 bases agree with TRBD2. This CDR3 is built from 16 residues. Germline V lookup: CDR1 SGHAT, CDR2 FQNNGV. V gave up 5 bases and J gave up 4 bases; unmatched junction bases: 11.

The rearrangement joins TRBV6-5 to TRBJ1-3; possibly TRBD1 for D (5 bases). Germline loops: CDR1 MNHEY, CDR2 SVGAGI. The CDR3 is made up of 15 amino acids. V was cut by 8 bases and J by 0 bases, with 14 bases left in between. CDR3 sequence: CASRTAGHSGNTIYF. In DNA form, the CDR3 reads TGTGCCAGCCGAACGGCAGGACACTCTGGAAACACCATATATTTT.